The present T cell receptor (beta chain) was sequenced within a study of T cell repertoires in cytomegalovirus infection. Study background: TCR beta signatures that were public indicated CMV infection and matching HLA type. Study-wide points: The cumulative frequency of public TCR beta families distinguished individuals who carried CMV together with the relevant HLA. CMV-specific TCR beta clonotypes restricted by HLA-C were the ones dominating the ex vivo response.

From the reads, TCRdb called clonotypes with MiXCR, one entry per CDR3 protein. The table lists roughly 640,000 distinct CDR3 sequences, more than 20% of them singletons, with approximately 8.2% in the top ten. Looked up from germline, CDR1 is LNHNV and CDR2 is YYDKDF (reference sequence). V gave up 11 bases and J gave up 2 bases, with 10 bases separating them. The CDR3 is 12 residues long. This clonotype was seen once. Its antigen is as yet unknown. This sequence joins TRBV15 and TRBJ2-1; no clear D. The material sequenced was CD8+ T cells from PBMCs. The receptor comes from a human donor in good health (CMV status not recorded). Some clones in this sample may be carry-over from other donors' samples. The CDR3 region is CAVRSPYNEQFF. For the CDR3, the DNA is TGTGCCGTCCGGAGCCCCTACAATGAGCAGTTCTTC. Together with reference TRBV15 and TRBJ2-1, the CDR3 gives the full variable domain: DAMVIQNPRYQVTQFGKPVTLSCSQTLNHNVMYWYQQKSSQAPKLLFHYYDKDFNNEADTPDNFQSRRPNTSFCFLDIRSPGLGDTAMYLCAVRSPYNEQFFGPGTRLTVL.